One T cell receptor (beta chain) is described in this entry. The antigen remains unidentified. This specimen comes from a study of Ad26.COV2.S vaccination and SARS-CoV-2 variants. Study-wide points: People who got the vaccine or the placebo had similar non-spike TCR breadth. The authors reported substantial breadth in spike-specific CD8+ and CD4+ T cell responses after vaccination. TCR breadth and depth estimates may have understated total T cell responses.

CDR1 and CDR2 (germline): MNHEY, SMNVEV (reference sequence). CDR3 length equals 14 residues. V gave up 10 bases and J gave up 2 bases, with 12 bases separating them. Documented treatment: 15 to 20 received Ad26.COV2.S at low or high dose, single or two shots; roughly five received placebo; per-sample allocation not given. Collection of the samples took place on day 63 after the first injection of vaccine or placebo. An Ad26 vector that expressed Wuhan-strain SARS-CoV-2 spike constituted the vaccine. Profiled with immunoSEQ multiplex PCR; TCRdb holds only in-frame clones, not every one. This table has roughly 240,000 clones, roughly 90% appearing once.

The receptor comes from a person aged 18-60 years who received the Ad26.COV2.S COVID-19 vaccine or a placebo. The chain combines TRBV27 with TRBJ2-6; D possibly corresponds to TRBD2 (5 bases). This specimen consisted of peripheral blood, obtained in a trial of Ad26.COV2.S vaccine versus placebo. The CDR3 bases are TGTGCCACTAGGCAGGAGGCTGGGGCCAACGTCCTGACTTTC. Its translation is CATRQEAGANVLTF.